The T cell receptor beta chain under discussion was sequenced for a study of CD8 T cells in Susac syndrome. Findings and caveats of the study: As the study acknowledged, the number of individuals who were part of its TCR sequencing and HLA analysis was relatively small.

The authors reverse transcribed roughly 0.5 to 1 ug RNA with random hexamers. The authors amplified TCR beta CDR3 across 54 Vbeta and 13 Jbeta using immunoSEQ multiplex PCR. TCRdb reprocessed the immunoSEQ multiplex PCR reads via MiXCR and lists one record per CDR3 protein. The table shows about 190,000 distinct CDR3 sequences, with approximately 95% occurring only once. Regarding this clonotype: Antigen unknown.

CD8+ and CD4+ T cells were negatively isolated; TEMRA cells were FACS-enriched. The CDR3 runs 13 residues. Germline V gene data show CDR1 as SGHDT and CDR2 as YYEEEE. V lost 1 base to trimming and J lost 5 bases, with 6 bases between them. Sequenced: CD4+ T cells from PBMCs. The receptor comes from a human donor in good health. J is TRBJ1-4 and V is TRBV5-6; D gene ambiguous. For the CDR3, the DNA is TGTGCCAGCAGCTTGACAGTGAATGAAAAACTGTTTTTT. Translation: CASSLTVNEKLFF. The variable domain in full, completed from reference TRBV5-6 and TRBJ1-4, reads DAGVTQSPTHLIKTRGQQVTLRCSPKSGHDTVSWYQQALGQGPQFIFQYYEEEERQRGNFPDRFSGHQFPNYSSELNVNALLLGDSALYLCASSLTVNEKLFFGSGTQLSVL.